Shown below are 3 T cell receptor beta chains from a single sample sequenced in a study of T cells in Graves' hyperthyroidism and ophthalmopathy. RNA transcripts yielded amplified TCR beta CDR3 regions. In the first-round RT-PCR of the TCR CDR3, the HTBI primer set was used. TCRdb used MiXCR to reprocess the multiplex PCR reads, holding one entry per CDR3 protein. Of 690,000 or so distinct CDR3 sequences listed, roughly 20% were seen once; the top ten hold around 15%. The sequenced material came from blood. These receptors all stem from a woman aged 45-60 years with Graves' hyperthyroidism that later progressed to Graves' ophthalmopathy.

This clonotype was recorded many times. CDR3 DNA sequence: TGTGCCAGCAGGAGGGGCAGGGTTAACACCGGGGAGCTGTTTTTT. As protein: CASRRGRVNTGELFF. The J gene is TRBJ2-2, the V gene TRBV2, with D possibly being TRBD1 or TRBD2 (5 bases each). Germline loops: CDR1 SNHLY, CDR2 FYNNEI. Deletions cut 6 bases from V and 2 bases from J, with 13 bases between. This CDR3 region has 15 residues. The variable domain in full, with the rest retrieved from reference TRBV2 and TRBJ2-2, is EPEVTQTPSHQVTQMGQEVILRCVPISNHLYFYWYRQILGQKVEFLVSFYNNEISEKSEIFDDQFSVERPDGSNFTLKIRSTKLEDSAMYFCASRRGRVNTGELFFGEGSRLTVL.

This clonotype appeared many times. The genes are TRBV20-1 and TRBJ1-5; D is perhaps TRBD1 (6 bases). CDR3 length: 15 residues. The germline V gene encodes CDR1 DFQATT and CDR2 SNEGSKA (reference sequence). Trimming cost V 6 bases and J 0 bases, with 15 bases left between them. The CDR3 region is CSAGDTRNSNQPQHF. The CDR3, as DNA: TGCAGTGCCGGGGACACTCGAAATAGCAATCAGCCCCAGCATTTT.

This clonotype was observed a handful of times. The CDR3 DNA sequence: TGTGCCAGCCTACCCCGTTACCGAAATTCACCCCTCCACTTT. It yields the protein CASLPRYRNSPLHF. V usage is TRBV6-1 and J usage is TRBJ1-6; D is undetermined. The CDR3 loop spans 14 amino acids. Germline V gives CDR1 MNHNS, CDR2 SASEGT. Trimming removed 8 bases at V and 7 bases at J, with 15 bases between.